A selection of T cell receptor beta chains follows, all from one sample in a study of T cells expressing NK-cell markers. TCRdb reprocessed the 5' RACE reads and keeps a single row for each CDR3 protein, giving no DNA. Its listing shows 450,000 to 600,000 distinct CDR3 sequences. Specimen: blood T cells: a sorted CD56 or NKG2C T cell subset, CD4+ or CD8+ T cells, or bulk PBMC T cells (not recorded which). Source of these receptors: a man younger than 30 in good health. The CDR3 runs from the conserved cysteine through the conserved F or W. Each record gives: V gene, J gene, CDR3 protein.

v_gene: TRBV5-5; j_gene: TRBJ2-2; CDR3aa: CASSLGVLAGGTGELFF
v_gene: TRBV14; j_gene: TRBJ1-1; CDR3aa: CASSQGGRAFEAFF
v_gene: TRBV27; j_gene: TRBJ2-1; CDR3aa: CASSLAGGLSNEQFF
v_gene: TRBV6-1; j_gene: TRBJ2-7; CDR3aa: CASRSRPGASSYEQYF
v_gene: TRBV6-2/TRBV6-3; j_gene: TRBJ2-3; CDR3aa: CASKRRVTDTQYF
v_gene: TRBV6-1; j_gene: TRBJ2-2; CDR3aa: CASSEVGRGELFF
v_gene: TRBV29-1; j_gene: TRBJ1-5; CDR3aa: CSVSGGERQPQHF
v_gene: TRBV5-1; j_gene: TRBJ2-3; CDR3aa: CASSLVRASGRTGTDTQYF
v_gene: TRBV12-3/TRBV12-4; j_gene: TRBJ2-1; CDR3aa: CASSLPPRSGYNEQFF
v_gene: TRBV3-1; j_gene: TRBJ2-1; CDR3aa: CASSHLRSGTSADNEQFF
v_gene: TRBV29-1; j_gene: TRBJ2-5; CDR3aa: CSVGRTGETQYF
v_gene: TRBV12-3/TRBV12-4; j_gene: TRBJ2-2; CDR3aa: CASRSSGLFRENTGELFF
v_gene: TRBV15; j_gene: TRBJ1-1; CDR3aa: CATSRSDTEAFF
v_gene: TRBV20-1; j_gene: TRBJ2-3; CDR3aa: CSARVQIRTSGADTQYF
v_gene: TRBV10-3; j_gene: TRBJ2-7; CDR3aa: CAIVRDRGGEQYF
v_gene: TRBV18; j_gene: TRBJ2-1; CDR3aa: CASSRDPGLDSYNEQFF
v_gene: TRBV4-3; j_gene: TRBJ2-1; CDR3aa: CASSQMGTGTTEQFF
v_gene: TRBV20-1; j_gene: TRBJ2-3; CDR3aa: CSAAGLAGYTDTQYF
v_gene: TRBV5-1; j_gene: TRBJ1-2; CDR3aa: CASSLGYIPDYGYTF
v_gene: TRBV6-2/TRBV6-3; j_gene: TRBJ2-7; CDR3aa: CASRGTKTHYEQYF
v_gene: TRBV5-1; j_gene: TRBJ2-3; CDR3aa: CASSRLAGGLGADTQYF
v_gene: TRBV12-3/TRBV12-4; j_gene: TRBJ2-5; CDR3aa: CASSFRTGREGTQYF
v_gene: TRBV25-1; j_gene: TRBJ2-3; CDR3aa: CASSELAGVGTQYF
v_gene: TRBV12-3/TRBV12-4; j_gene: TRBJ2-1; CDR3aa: CASSPKTQYNEQFF
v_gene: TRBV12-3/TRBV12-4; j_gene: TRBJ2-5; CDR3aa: CASSLFHRTQETQYF
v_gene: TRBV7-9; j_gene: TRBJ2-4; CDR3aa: CASSPAEQIAKNIQYF
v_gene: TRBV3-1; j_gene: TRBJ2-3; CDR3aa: CASTPGLLTDTQYF
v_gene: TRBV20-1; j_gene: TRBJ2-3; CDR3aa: CSARPEHTQYF
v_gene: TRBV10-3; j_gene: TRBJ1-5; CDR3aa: CAISKYRGEPPQHF
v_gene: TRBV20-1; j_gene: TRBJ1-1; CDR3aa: CSARVWGDTEAFF
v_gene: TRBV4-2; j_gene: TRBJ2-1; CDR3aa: CASSPPGTRSGRSSYNEQFF
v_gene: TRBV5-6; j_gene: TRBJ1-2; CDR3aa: CASSLDRGGYTF
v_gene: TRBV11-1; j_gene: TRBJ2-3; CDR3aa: CASSSPHTGGESTDTQYF
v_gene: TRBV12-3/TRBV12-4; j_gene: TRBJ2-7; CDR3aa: CASSFSRTGSEQYF
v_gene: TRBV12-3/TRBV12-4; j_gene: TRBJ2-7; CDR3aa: CASTLGGRAYEQYF
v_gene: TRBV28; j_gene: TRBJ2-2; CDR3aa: CASSGLVGSPNTGELFF
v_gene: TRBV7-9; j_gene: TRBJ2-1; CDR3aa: CASRFPGTGYNEQFF
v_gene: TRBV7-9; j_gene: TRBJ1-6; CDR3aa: CASSSLGGALPLHF
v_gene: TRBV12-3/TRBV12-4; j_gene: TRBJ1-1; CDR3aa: CATSLWNTEAFF
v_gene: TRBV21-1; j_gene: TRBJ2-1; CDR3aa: CASDKGGRTYNEQFF
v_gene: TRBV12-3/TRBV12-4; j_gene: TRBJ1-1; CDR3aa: CASSHTGGEGTEAFF
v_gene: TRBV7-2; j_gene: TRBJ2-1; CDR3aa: CASSLRGASGSYNEQFF
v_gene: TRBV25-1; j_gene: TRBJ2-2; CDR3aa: CASSESRRETGELFF
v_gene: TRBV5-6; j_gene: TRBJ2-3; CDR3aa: CASSSTGTSDTQYF
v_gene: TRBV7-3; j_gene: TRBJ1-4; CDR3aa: CASSHQGPPREKLFF
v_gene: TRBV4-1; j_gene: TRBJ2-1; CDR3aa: CASSQAVDVRGLSSYNEQFF
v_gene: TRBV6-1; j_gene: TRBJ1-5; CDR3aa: CASRKLTGFSQPQHF
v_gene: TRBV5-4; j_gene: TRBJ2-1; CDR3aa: CASSLAAGGFTSSYNEQFF
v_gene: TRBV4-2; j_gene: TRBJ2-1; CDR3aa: CASSPRLTLSYNEQFF
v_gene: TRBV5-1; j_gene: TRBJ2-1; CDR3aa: CASSSGREYYSYNEQFF
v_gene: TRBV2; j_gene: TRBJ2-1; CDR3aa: CASSEGLGRLHEQFF